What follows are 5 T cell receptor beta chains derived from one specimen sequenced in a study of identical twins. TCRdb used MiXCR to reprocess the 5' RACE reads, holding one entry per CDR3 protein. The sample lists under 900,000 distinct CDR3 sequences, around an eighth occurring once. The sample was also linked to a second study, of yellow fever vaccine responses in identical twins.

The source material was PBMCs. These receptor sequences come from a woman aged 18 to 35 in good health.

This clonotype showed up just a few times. The CDR3 region is CASSRDFYGYTF. In nucleotides, the CDR3 is TGTGCCAGCTCACGCGACTTCTATGGCTACACCTTC. This chain joins TRBV18 and TRBJ1-2; no clear D. Germline loops: CDR1 KGHSH, CDR2 LQKENI. V lost 4 bases to trimming and J lost 4 bases, with 7 bases between them. The CDR3 sequence is 12 residues long.

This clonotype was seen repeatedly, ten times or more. CDR3 nucleotide sequence: TGTGCCAGCAGTTTGGGATCTCCTCAGTACTTC. Its protein is CASSLGSPQYF. The chain recombines TRBV12-3 or TRBV12-4 with TRBJ2-7; D call uncertain. The CDR3 length is 11 residues. Trimming pared 3 bases from V and 10 bases from J, leaving 10 bases between.

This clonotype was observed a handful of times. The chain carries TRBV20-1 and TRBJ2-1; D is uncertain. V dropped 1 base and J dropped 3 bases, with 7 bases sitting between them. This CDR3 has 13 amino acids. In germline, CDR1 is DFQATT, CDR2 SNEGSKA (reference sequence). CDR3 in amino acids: CSARGVVYNEQFF. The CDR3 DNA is TGCAGTGCTAGAGGAGTCGTCTACAATGAGCAGTTCTTC.

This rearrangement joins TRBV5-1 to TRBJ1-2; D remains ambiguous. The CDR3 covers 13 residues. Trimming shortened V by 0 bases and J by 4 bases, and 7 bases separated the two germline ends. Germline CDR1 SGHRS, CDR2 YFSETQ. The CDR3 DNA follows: TGCGCCAGCAGCTTGGCCGAGCGCTATGGCTACACCTTC. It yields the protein CASSLAERYGYTF.

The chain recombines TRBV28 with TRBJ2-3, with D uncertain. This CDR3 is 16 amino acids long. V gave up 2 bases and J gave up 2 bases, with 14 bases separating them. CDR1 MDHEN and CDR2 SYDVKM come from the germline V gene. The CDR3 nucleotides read TGTGCCAGCAGTTTAATCCCGCAGGCAATCACAGATACGCAGTATTTT. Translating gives CASSLIPQAITDTQYF.